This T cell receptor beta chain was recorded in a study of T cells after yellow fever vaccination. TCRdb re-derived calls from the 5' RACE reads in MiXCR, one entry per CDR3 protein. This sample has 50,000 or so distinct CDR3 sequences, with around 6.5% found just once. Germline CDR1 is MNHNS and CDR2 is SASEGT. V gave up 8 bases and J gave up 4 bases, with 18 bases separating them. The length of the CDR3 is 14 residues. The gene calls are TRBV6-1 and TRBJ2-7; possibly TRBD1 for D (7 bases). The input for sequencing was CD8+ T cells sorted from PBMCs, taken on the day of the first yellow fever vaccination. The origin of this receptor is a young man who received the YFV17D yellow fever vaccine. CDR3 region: CASPPDREDYEQYV. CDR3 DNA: TGTGCCAGCCCACCCGACAGGGAGGATTACGAGCAGTACGTC.